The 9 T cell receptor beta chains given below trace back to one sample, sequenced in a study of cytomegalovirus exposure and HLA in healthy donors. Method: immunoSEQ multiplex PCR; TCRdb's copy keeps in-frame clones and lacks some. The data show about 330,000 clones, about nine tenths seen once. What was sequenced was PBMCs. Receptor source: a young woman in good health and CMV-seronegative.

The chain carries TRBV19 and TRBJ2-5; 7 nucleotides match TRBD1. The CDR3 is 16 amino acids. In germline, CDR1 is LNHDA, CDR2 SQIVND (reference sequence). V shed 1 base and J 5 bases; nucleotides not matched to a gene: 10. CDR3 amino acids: CASSIGLDRARETQYF. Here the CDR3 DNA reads TGTGCCAGTAGTATAGGTCTAGACAGGGCACGGGAGACCCAGTACTTC.

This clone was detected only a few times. Here the CDR3 DNA reads TGTGCCAGCAGGTCAGGGGGGCAGCACGAGCAGTACTTC. Protein sequence: CASRSGGQHEQYF. The chain joins TRBV28 to TRBJ2-7; D possibly corresponds to TRBD1 (7 bases). The length of the CDR3 is 13 residues. V dropped 6 bases and J dropped 5 bases, with 14 bases sitting between them. Germline assignment: CDR1 MDHEN and CDR2 SYDVKM.

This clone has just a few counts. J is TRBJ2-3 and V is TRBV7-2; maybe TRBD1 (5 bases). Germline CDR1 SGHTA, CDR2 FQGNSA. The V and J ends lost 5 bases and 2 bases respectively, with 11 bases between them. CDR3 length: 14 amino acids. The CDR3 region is CASSPQALTDTQYF. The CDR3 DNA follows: TGTGCCAGCAGCCCACAGGCCCTCACAGATACGCAGTATTTT.

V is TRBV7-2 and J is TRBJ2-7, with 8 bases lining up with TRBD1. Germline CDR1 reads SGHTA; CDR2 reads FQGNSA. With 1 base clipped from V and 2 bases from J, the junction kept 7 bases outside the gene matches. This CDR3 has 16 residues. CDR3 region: CASSLVGQGATYEQYF. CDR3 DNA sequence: TGTGCCAGCAGCTTAGTAGGGCAGGGGGCCACCTACGAGCAGTACTTC.

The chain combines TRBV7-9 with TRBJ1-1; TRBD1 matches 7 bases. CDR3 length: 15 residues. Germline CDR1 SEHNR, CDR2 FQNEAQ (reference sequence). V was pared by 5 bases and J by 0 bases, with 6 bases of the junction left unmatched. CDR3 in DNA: TGTGCCAGCAGCCCCCGACAGGGATTGAACACTGAAGCTTTCTTT. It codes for CASSPRQGLNTEAFF.

The CDR3 here is CAISGLGGEQFF. The CDR3 DNA reads as TGTGCCATCAGTGGGTTAGGAGGTGAGCAGTTCTTC. V gene TRBV10-3 combines with J gene TRBJ2-1, with D perhaps matching TRBD2 (5 bases). The germline V gene has CDR1 ENHRY and CDR2 SYGVKD. The V end was cut by 4 bases, the J end by 9 bases, with 10 bases between. The CDR3 contains 12 residues.

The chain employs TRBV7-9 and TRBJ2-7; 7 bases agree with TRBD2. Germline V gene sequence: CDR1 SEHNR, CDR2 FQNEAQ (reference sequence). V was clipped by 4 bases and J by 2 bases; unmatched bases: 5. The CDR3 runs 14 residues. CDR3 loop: CASSSVLAAYEQYF. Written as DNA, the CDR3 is TGTGCCAGCAGCTCGGTTCTAGCGGCCTACGAGCAGTACTTC.

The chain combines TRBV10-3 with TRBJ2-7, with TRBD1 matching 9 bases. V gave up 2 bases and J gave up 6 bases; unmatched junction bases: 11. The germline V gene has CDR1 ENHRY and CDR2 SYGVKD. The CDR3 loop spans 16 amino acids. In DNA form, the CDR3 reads TGTGCCATCAGTGAGACTCGAATCTGGACAGGGGTCGAGCAGTACTTC. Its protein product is CAISETRIWTGVEQYF.

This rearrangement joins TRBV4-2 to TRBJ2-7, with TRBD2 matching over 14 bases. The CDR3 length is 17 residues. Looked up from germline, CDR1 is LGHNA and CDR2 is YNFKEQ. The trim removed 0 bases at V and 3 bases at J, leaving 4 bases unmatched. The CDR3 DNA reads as TGTGCCAGCAGCCAAGATCCGGGACTAGCGGGAGTCTACGAGCAGTACTTC. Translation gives CASSQDPGLAGVYEQYF.